The entry that follows covers one T cell receptor (beta chain) sequence. CDR3 length equals 13 residues. V was pared by 6 bases and J by 7 bases, with 15 bases between. The data derive from a study of blood T cells in healthy people across ages. A second roughly 6 to 12 cycle PCR used barcoded and J-beta primers. Via MiXCR, TCRdb re-called the 5' RACE reads, giving one row per CDR3 protein. In the table there are about 760,000 distinct CDR3 sequences, roughly 25% of which are singletons. These data were also reused for a study on T cells of mothers and their children. That source adds: The people who donated were a few healthy Caucasian mothers and their six children.

The chain uses TRBV12-3 or TRBV12-4 and TRBJ1-1; D is unresolved. The origin of this receptor is a boy aged 10-17 years in good health. The sequencing sample was made of blood. The CDR3, as DNA: TGTGCCAGCAGCGGCTTTACCCGGGATGAAGCTTTCTTT. This sequence encodes CASSGFTRDEAFF.